This TCR beta chain was sequenced for a study of T cells in Graves' hyperthyroidism and ophthalmopathy. General study results and limits: Ophthalmopathy could be told apart from stable hyperthyroidism with a 13 V-J model. Ophthalmopathy was model-predicted a median roughly 6.3 months pre-onset.

This CDR3 comprises 17 residues. V was clipped by 2 bases and J by 0 bases; unmatched bases: 8. Amplified TCR beta CDR3 regions came from RNA transcripts. Initially, a first-round RT-PCR of the TCR CDR3 employed the HTBI primer set. Each CDR3 protein gets one entry after TCRdb re-called the multiplex PCR reads with MiXCR. The sample carries roughly 380,000 distinct CDR3 sequences, over 11% recorded once. Patients were aged 18 to 65, had disease duration under 2 months, and had newly diagnosed hyperthyroidism. About this clonotype: Its antigen is not identified. This may stem from a read error, because a much larger clone lies one nucleotide away.

V is TRBV12-3 or TRBV12-4 and J is TRBJ1-1; 8 bases fit TRBD1. The material sequenced was blood. This sequence was found in a woman in her sixties or seventies with Graves' hyperthyroidism. CDR3 sequence reads: CASSLPRDRSMNTEAFF. CDR3 nucleotide sequence: TGTGCCAGCAGTTTACCGCGGGACAGGAGCATGAACACTGAAGCTTTCTTT.